Listed below are T cell receptor beta chains from one sample, sequenced in a study of blood T cell repertoires in COVID-19. Libraries were prepared by immunoSEQ multiplex PCR; TCRdb keeps only in-frame clonotypes and omits some of them. Among some 120,000 clones, roughly nine tenths were seen once, and the ten largest hold around a quarter. The sequenced sample consisted of peripheral blood. All receptors come from a man in his 70s with active or convalescent COVID-19. Each CDR3 is given with its conserved first and last residue. D genes are given only for firm matches. The size entry is marked missing in some rows and otherwise reads once, few, many or a size class.

size: -
J: TRBJ2-2
V: TRBV5-6
D: TRBD1
length: 18
DNA: TGTGCCAGCAGCTTGGATCGTGGGACAGGGGCATCCACCGGGGAGCTGTTTTTT
CDR3: CASSLDRGTGASTGELFF

size: few
J: TRBJ1-3
V: TRBV7-8
D: TRBD1
length: 16
DNA: TGTGCCAGCAGCTTTAATCTACAGGGGGCTGGAAACACCATATATTTT
CDR3: CASSFNLQGAGNTIYF

size: -
J: TRBJ2-3
V: TRBV7-9
D: TRBD2
length: 15
DNA: TGTGCCAGCAGCCCGGGAGGGGACCCCACAGATACGCAGTATTTT
CDR3: CASSPGGDPTDTQYF

size: -
J: TRBJ2-7
V: TRBV6-6
D: TRBD2
length: 16
DNA: TGTGCCAGCAGTTATAATACCGGACTAGGGGCCTACGAGCAGTACTTC
CDR3: CASSYNTGLGAYEQYF

size: -
J: TRBJ2-2
V: TRBV9
D: TRBD2
length: 16
DNA: TGTGCCAGCAGCGTGGGGACTAGCTACGTCACCGGGGAGCTGTTTTTT
CDR3: CASSVGTSYVTGELFF

size: -
J: TRBJ2-5
V: TRBV30
D: -
length: 13
DNA: TGTGCCTGGAGTGTACCCCCCCAAAGAGCCCAGTACTTC
CDR3: CAWSVPPQRAQYF

size: -
J: TRBJ1-3
V: TRBV10-3
D: -
length: 14
DNA: TGTGCCATCAGTGTAGGAGGCTCTGGAAACACCATATATTTT
CDR3: CAISVGGSGNTIYF

size: -
J: TRBJ2-6
V: TRBV5-1
D: -
length: 18
DNA: TGCGCCAGCAGCCCGACAGCGTACGCTAACTCTGGGGCCAACGTCCTGACTTTC
CDR3: CASSPTAYANSGANVLTF

size: -
J: TRBJ2-3
V: TRBV5-5
D: -
length: 16
DNA: TGTGCCAGCAGCTTGGAGGGACACACTAACACAGATACGCAGTATTTT
CDR3: CASSLEGHTNTDTQYF

size: -
J: TRBJ1-4
V: TRBV28
D: TRBD1
length: 14
DNA: TGTGCCAGCAGTTTAGGCGGGACAGCTGAAAAACTGTTTTTT
CDR3: CASSLGGTAEKLFF

size: -
J: TRBJ1-6
V: TRBV11-2
D: -
length: 13
DNA: TGTGCCAGCAGCTTAGGCGAGAATTCACCCCTCCACTTT
CDR3: CASSLGENSPLHF

size: -
J: TRBJ2-1
V: TRBV2
D: TRBD1
length: 14
DNA: TGTGCCACCGGGGAGGGACAGGGGGGTAATGAGCAGTTCTTC
CDR3: CATGEGQGGNEQFF

size: -
J: TRBJ2-7
V: TRBV4-2
D: -
length: 16
DNA: TGTGCCAGCAGCCAAGATGTAACGGGAGAAGGCCACGAGCAGTACTTC
CDR3: CASSQDVTGEGHEQYF

size: -
J: TRBJ2-1
V: TRBV5-1
D: TRBD2
length: 18
DNA: TGCGCCAGCAGCGTCGGACTAGCGGGACCCTTACTCTACAATGAGCAGTTCTTC
CDR3: CASSVGLAGPLLYNEQFF

size: once
J: TRBJ2-7
V: TRBV27
D: TRBD1
length: 15
DNA: TGTGCCAGTGGACAGGGGGCTTATCCTACTGGGGAGCAGTACTTC
CDR3: CASGQGAYPTGEQYF

size: -
J: TRBJ1-5
V: TRBV27
D: -
length: 14
DNA: TGTGCCAGCAGTTTCCAGGGGAGCAATCAGCCCCAGCATTTT
CDR3: CASSFQGSNQPQHF

size: -
J: TRBJ1-5
V: TRBV24-1
D: -
length: 12
DNA: TGTGCCGCCAGTGAACCAGGGTGGCCCCAGCATTTT
CDR3: CAASEPGWPQHF

size: once
J: TRBJ1-1
V: TRBV6-1
D: -
length: 16
DNA: TGTGCCAGCAGTGAAGTCTTGGGGGGGGTGAACACTGAAGCTTTCTTT
CDR3: CASSEVLGGVNTEAFF

size: -
J: TRBJ1-2
V: TRBV5-1
D: -
length: 16
DNA: TGCGCCAGCAGCTTTCATGGTGCAGCGGGCGATTATGGCTACACCTTC
CDR3: CASSFHGAAGDYGYTF

size: -
J: TRBJ2-1
V: TRBV28
D: TRBD1
length: 14
DNA: TGTGCCAGCAGTTCGGGACAGGGTAGCAATGAGCAGTTCTTC
CDR3: CASSSGQGSNEQFF

size: -
J: TRBJ2-7
V: TRBV18
D: TRBD2
length: 14
DNA: TGTGCCAGCTCACCCTATAGCGGGAGCGAAGAGCAGTACTTC
CDR3: CASSPYSGSEEQYF

size: -
J: TRBJ1-6
V: TRBV30
D: TRBD1
length: 14
DNA: TGTGCCTGGAGCGAGGGACAGAATAATTCACCCCTCCACTTT
CDR3: CAWSEGQNNSPLHF

size: -
J: TRBJ2-1
V: TRBV19
D: TRBD2
length: 14
DNA: TGTGCCAGTAAAAAAGCGGGAGCGGGTAATGAGCAGTTCTTC
CDR3: CASKKAGAGNEQFF

size: -
J: TRBJ2-1
V: TRBV7-3
D: TRBD2
length: 13
DNA: TGTGCCAGCAGCGGCACCGGGACTACCCCCCAGTTCTTC
CDR3: CASSGTGTTPQFF

size: -
J: TRBJ1-2
V: TRBV11-2
D: -
length: 17
DNA: TGTGCCAGCAGCTTGGCCCCCCGAAGACAAGCCCTGGATGATTACACCTTC
CDR3: CASSLAPRRQALDDYTF

size: once
J: TRBJ2-7
V: TRBV6-6
D: TRBD1
length: 17
DNA: TGTGCCAGCAGTCGCCGGGGTAGCGGACAGGGGCCCTACGAGCAGTACTTC
CDR3: CASSRRGSGQGPYEQYF

size: -
J: TRBJ2-3
V: TRBV21-1
D: -
length: 16
DNA: TGTGCCAGCAGCCTTGTTTCAGCGGGAGGCCCAGATACGCAGTATTTT
CDR3: CASSLVSAGGPDTQYF

size: -
J: TRBJ1-2
V: TRBV27
D: -
length: 15
DNA: TGTGCCAGCAGTTCTAGCGGCCAGGTACCCTATGGCTACACCTTC
CDR3: CASSSSGQVPYGYTF

size: -
J: TRBJ1-2
V: TRBV3-1/TRBV3-2
D: TRBD1
length: 15
DNA: TGTGCCAGCAGCCAAGATACAGAAAGGGACAGGGGCTACACCTTC
CDR3: CASSQDTERDRGYTF

size: -
J: TRBJ1-1
V: TRBV6-5
D: -
length: 15
DNA: TGTGCCAGCAGTTATGATCCAGGGGTGAACACTGAAGCTTTCTTT
CDR3: CASSYDPGVNTEAFF

size: few
J: TRBJ2-7
V: TRBV10-3
D: -
length: 11
DNA: TGTGCCATCGGACAGACCTACGAGCAGTACTTC
CDR3: CAIGQTYEQYF

size: -
J: TRBJ1-5
V: TRBV7-8
D: -
length: 16
DNA: TGTGCCAGCAGCCCGATCAGGGGTAGTAGCAATCAGCCCCAGCATTTT
CDR3: CASSPIRGSSNQPQHF

size: once
J: TRBJ1-1
V: TRBV28
D: -
length: 12
DNA: TGTGCCAGCACCACCACAGGGAGTGAAGCTTTCTTT
CDR3: CASTTTGSEAFF

size: few
J: TRBJ1-2
V: TRBV19
D: -
length: 14
DNA: TGTGCCAGTAGTACCTCCGGGAAAAACTATGGCTACACCTTC
CDR3: CASSTSGKNYGYTF

size: -
J: TRBJ2-1
V: TRBV3-1/TRBV3-2
D: TRBD2
length: 15
DNA: TGTGCCAGCAGCCAAACAGGGACTAGCGGGAATGAGCAGTTCTTC
CDR3: CASSQTGTSGNEQFF

size: -
J: TRBJ2-7
V: TRBV29-1
D: TRBD1
length: 16
DNA: TGCAGCGTTGTAAACGAGGGGACAGGCGGTGGGTACGAGCAGTACTTC
CDR3: CSVVNEGTGGGYEQYF

size: -
J: TRBJ2-3
V: TRBV27
D: TRBD2
length: 18
DNA: TGTGCCAGCAGCAGAGCGGGGGGAGCGGGAGGGGGCACAGATACGCAGTATTTT
CDR3: CASSRAGGAGGGTDTQYF

size: -
J: TRBJ2-1
V: TRBV10-3
D: TRBD2
length: 16
DNA: TGTGCCATCAGTGAACAGGTAGCGGGAGGCTACAATGAGCAGTTCTTC
CDR3: CAISEQVAGGYNEQFF

size: -
J: TRBJ1-2
V: TRBV3-1/TRBV3-2
D: -
length: 14
DNA: TGTGCCAGCAGCCAAGATGTCGGGGACTATGGCTACACCTTC
CDR3: CASSQDVGDYGYTF

size: -
J: TRBJ2-1
V: TRBV7-9
D: -
length: 14
DNA: TGTGCCAGCAGCTTAAACGGTGGGGCCGGTGAGCAGTTCTTC
CDR3: CASSLNGGAGEQFF

size: few
J: TRBJ2-2
V: TRBV9
D: TRBD1
length: 16
DNA: TGTGCCAGCAGCGAGACAGACAGGGAATGGACCGGGGAGCTGTTTTTT
CDR3: CASSETDREWTGELFF

size: -
J: TRBJ1-4
V: TRBV19
D: -
length: 15
DNA: TGTGCCAGTAGTATCCCCACCGGGGAAAGAGAAAAACTGTTTTTT
CDR3: CASSIPTGEREKLFF

size: -
J: TRBJ2-2
V: TRBV6-6
D: -
length: 16
DNA: TGTGCCAGCAGTTACTCGCGGGGGCCGAACACCGGGGAGCTGTTTTTT
CDR3: CASSYSRGPNTGELFF

size: -
J: TRBJ2-1
V: TRBV18
D: TRBD2
length: 15
DNA: TGTGCCAGCTCACCGGGACTAGCGGGGTACAATGAGCAGTTCTTC
CDR3: CASSPGLAGYNEQFF

size: -
J: TRBJ2-5
V: TRBV19
D: TRBD1
length: 16
DNA: TGTGCCAGTAGTATTGGCCCAGGGGGAAGCCAAGAGACCCAGTACTTC
CDR3: CASSIGPGGSQETQYF

size: -
J: TRBJ1-5
V: TRBV5-1
D: -
length: 16
DNA: TGCGCCAGCAGCCCCTATTATACGGACACCGATACGCCCCAGCATTTT
CDR3: CASSPYYTDTDTPQHF

size: -
J: TRBJ2-1
V: TRBV30
D: -
length: 12
DNA: TGTGCCTGGAGTGAGAGTTCCAATGAGCAGTTCTTC
CDR3: CAWSESSNEQFF

size: once
J: TRBJ2-1
V: TRBV4-1
D: TRBD2
length: 16
DNA: TGCGCCAGCAGCCAGTTCATAGCGGGGGTCTACAATGAGCAGTTCTTC
CDR3: CASSQFIAGVYNEQFF

size: few
J: TRBJ1-6
V: TRBV7-9
D: TRBD1
length: 14
DNA: TGTGCCACTCCGGACAGGGGTGGAAATTCACCCCTCCACTTT
CDR3: CATPDRGGNSPLHF

size: -
J: TRBJ2-7
V: TRBV5-4
D: -
length: 12
DNA: TGTGCCAGCAGACGCGGGGACGGCGAGCAGTACTTC
CDR3: CASRRGDGEQYF

size: -
J: TRBJ1-5
V: TRBV19
D: -
length: 15
DNA: TGTGCCAGTAGTAGGGAACAGGGTAACAATCAGCCCCAGCATTTT
CDR3: CASSREQGNNQPQHF

size: -
J: TRBJ1-2
V: TRBV28
D: -
length: 21
DNA: TGTGCCAGCAGTTTATTAGGGATGGGTGAGAACAGGGTTAATCAAGTCTATGGCTACACCTTC
CDR3: CASSLLGMGENRVNQVYGYTF

size: -
J: TRBJ1-4
V: TRBV3-1/TRBV3-2
D: -
length: 15
DNA: TGTGCCAGCAGCCAAGTAGGGGCAACTAATGAAAAACTGTTTTTT
CDR3: CASSQVGATNEKLFF